This TCR beta chain comes out of a study of T cell responses to AZD1222 COVID-19 vaccine. About the research overall: Second doses that came at about 4 or about 12 weeks were put together.

Clones were sequenced by immunoSEQ multiplex PCR, and TCRdb holds only the in-frame ones, with some missing. The sample has roughly 100,000 clones, over 75% seen once; the top ten hold around 9%. Per germline, CDR1 SGDLS and CDR2 YYNGEE. J gave up 0 bases and V 2 bases, and 6 bases lay outside the gene matches. The CDR3 consists of 16 residues. This chain connects TRBV9 to TRBJ1-1; 8 nucleotides line up with TRBD1. The receptor was derived from an adult in good health. Specimen: peripheral blood, collected on day 0 of AZD1222 vaccination. The CDR3 loop is CASSVSGQVMNTEAFF. In DNA form, the CDR3 reads TGTGCCAGCAGCGTCTCGGGACAGGTCATGAACACTGAAGCTTTCTTT.